This record concerns one TCR beta chain sequence. This clonotype showed up just once. The clone's antigen remains unknown. This may be a read error, as it is one base from a much larger clone. This specimen belongs to a study of Graves' ophthalmopathy and Graves' hyperthyroidism (dated by TCRdb to about 2018). Some background on the complete study: Peripheral blood was collected before any treatment was given, at the time of initial diagnosis. To tell Graves' ophthalmopathy apart from Graves' hyperthyroidism, and to predict which patients would progress to ophthalmopathy, the study relied on TCR beta repertoire signatures. In total, over 130 blood samples were TCR-sequenced: 43 ophthalmopathy, about 75 hyperthyroidism and approximately 17 hyperthyroidism-to-ophthalmopathy patients. To explore V-J signatures that separate ophthalmopathy from hyperthyroidism, a discovery set of 95 to 100 patients was enrolled, consisting of approximately 45 with ophthalmopathy and under 65 with stable hyperthyroidism. An independent validation cohort comprised roughly 20 hyperthyroidism patients and over 15 patients who later progressed from hyperthyroidism to ophthalmopathy. T-cell repertoires of thyroid tissue and blood were compared in more than five hyperthyroidism patients. After sampling, hyperthyroidism patients received methimazole starting at 30 mg daily, and ophthalmopathy patients received high-dose intravenous methylprednisolone.

TCR beta CDR3 regions were amplified from RNA transcripts for repertoire sequencing. HTBI primers and the Qiagen OneStep RT-PCR kit were used in a first-round RT-PCR, which was followed by a second-round multiplex PCR, size selection and purification. Sequencing of the libraries was carried out on an Illumina HiSeq2000 in paired-end mode with 100 bp reads. Under the source paper's analysis protocol: SOAPnuke was used to process the reads, throwing out any read that had adapters, had uncalled bases, had a mean Phred below 15, or lacked an exact constant-primer or identifier match. High-quality paired reads were merged with COPE v1.2.5. Unique nucleotide sequences were defined as clonotypes and aligned to IMGT TRB V, D and J references using MiTCR v1.1. Analysis was restricted to V-J combinations with a frequency above 0.0001, which covered 99.2% of repertoires. A TCR clonal expansion and chaos score per V-J combination was defined as the ratio of F50 clonal expansion to chaos observed in the TCRdist matrix. Welch's t-statistics and random forest were used to reduce the features to about a dozen V-J combinations, which were then used as input to a naive Bayes classifier. Thyroid-blood repertoire similarity was quantified with the Morisita-Horn index. TCRdb reran the public reads through fastp at Q25 and MiXCR, keeping productive beta chains. A single entry per CDR3 protein holds the most common genes and DNA from its merged rows. TCRdb assigned the V and J calls; the authors' analysis was not used. For this sample there are about 740,000 distinct CDR3 sequences; approximately 40% appear just once. The ten biggest clones cover 35% to 55% of the sample.

Here is what the overall study found, with its caveats: Most expanded thyroid clonotypes with frequency above 0.001 were also detected in blood, suggesting blood repertoires may reflect the thyroid immune response. Ophthalmopathy was separated from stable hyperthyroidism by the 13-signature model with 85% to 90% sensitivity and 81% to 83% specificity in cross-validation and with 80%/75% in the test set. Sample size was not predetermined statistically, and investigators were not blinded to group allocation. In validation, the model predicted ophthalmopathy progression with more than 55% sensitivity and about 77% specificity; more than ten predicted patients were CT-confirmed with GO in a median of approximately six months.

V loses 4 bases, J loses 7 bases, and the germline ends lie 8 bases apart. The germline V gene yields SGHVS for CDR1 and FNYEAQ for CDR2. Including the terminal cysteine and phenylalanine, the CDR3 comprises 12 residues. Left in the record is the CDR3 DNA by itself, 36 bases read in frame from the first base. Ophthalmopathy patients were characterized by moderately to severely active disease, a Clinical Activity Score of at least 3, a NOSPECS grade of at least 4, and a disease duration under 3 months. Patients were excluded if they had other autoimmune diseases, uncontrolled infections, pregnancy or lactation. Diagnosis relied on clinical symptoms, serum thyroxine, TRAb, thyroid ultrasound and orbital computed tomography. PBMCs were isolated from more than 8 ml of fresh peripheral blood by Ficoll-Paque density gradient centrifugation. Trizol reagent was used to extract the total RNA, and its quality was then checked on an Agilent 2100 Bioanalyzer.

Sequencing was carried out using peripheral blood. This TCR was recovered from an adult man with Graves' ophthalmopathy. Rearrangement joined TRBV7-6 to TRBJ1-5; a tentative D call is TRBD1 (5 bases match). The base sequence is TGTGCCAGCAGCTCGTGGGACCAGCCCCAGCATTTT. This sequence encodes CASSSWDQPQHF.